The sample holds many counts of the clone carrying this T cell receptor beta chain. Antigen: not known. This sample is drawn from a study of T cell repertoires in cytomegalovirus infection. V was trimmed by 3 bases and J by 5 bases, leaving 13 bases between them. This CDR3 is 14 amino acids long. Germline lookup yields CDR1 SGHTA and CDR2 FQGNSA. From the reads, TCRdb called clonotypes with MiXCR, one entry per CDR3 protein. The sample yields about 270,000 distinct CDR3 sequences, 22% seen once. Study-wide points: Dominant in the ex vivo response were TCR beta clonotypes restricted by HLA-C and specific for CMV.

The chain carries TRBV7-2 and TRBJ1-2; unclear D gene. The material sequenced was cultured PBMCs, taken from culture after CMV antigen stimulation. The origin of this receptor is a human donor in good health (CMV status not recorded). Some clones in this sample may be carry-over from other donors' samples. CDR3 DNA sequence: TGTGCCAGCAGCTTCCCGGGCCGATTGTATGGCTACACCTTC. It encodes CASSFPGRLYGYTF.